One sample yielded the 19 T cell receptor beta chains listed below, sequenced in a study of identical twins. MiXCR, applied by TCRdb to the 5' RACE reads, yields one record per CDR3 protein. The sample yields approximately 700,000 distinct CDR3 sequences, 15% to 20% seen once. The same sample was also used in a study of T cells expressing NK-cell markers.

Sequenced material: PBMCs. These receptors originate from a woman younger than 35 in good health.

The chain recombines TRBV11-2 with TRBJ2-7, with 7 bases identical to TRBD1. This CDR3 contains 14 residues. Germline-derived CDR1 and CDR2 are SGHAT and FQNNGV. J gave up 12 bases and V 5 bases, and 16 bases lay outside the gene matches. The CDR3 loop reads CASSRGTVSGLGYF. CDR3 DNA sequence: TGTGCCAGCAGCCGTGGGACAGTATCGGGTCTGGGGTACTTC.

This clonotype was counted between two and nine times. This sequence joins TRBV10-3 and TRBJ2-7, with D possibly being TRBD2 (6 bases). Trimming stripped 0 bases from V and 2 bases from J, with 20 bases between. Germline values: CDR1 ENHRY, CDR2 SYGVKD. The CDR3 is 18 residues long. CDR3 in DNA: TGTGCCATCAGTGAGTCTGGCGGACTACGGGGGATAACCTACGAGCAGTACTTC. This codes for CAISESGGLRGITYEQYF.

This clonotype was observed a few times. The CDR3 here is CAIRETGKNTGELFF. CDR3 DNA sequence: TGTGCCATCAGAGAGACAGGGAAGAACACCGGGGAGCTGTTTTTT. The chain couples TRBV10-3 to TRBJ2-2; 7 bases are shared with TRBD1. Germline CDR1 ENHRY, CDR2 SYGVKD. The CDR3 has 15 amino acids. The V gene end was trimmed by 6 bases and the J gene end by 1 base; junction bases not matched to a gene: 5.

This rearrangement joins TRBV5-6 to TRBJ2-6; no clear D. Germline CDR1 reads SGHDT; CDR2 reads YYEEEE. Trimming removed 2 bases at V and 0 bases at J, with 9 bases between. This CDR3 region has 16 residues. Written as DNA, the CDR3 is TGTGCCAGCAGCTTAGGGCCGCCCTCTGGGGCCAACGTCCTGACTTTC. It yields the protein CASSLGPPSGANVLTF.

This clonotype was observed many times. The CDR3 coding sequence is TGTGCCAGCAGACAAGGGGGCACCGCTGAAGCTTTCTTT. This codes for CASRQGGTAEAFF. The chain combines TRBV12-3 or TRBV12-4 with TRBJ1-1, with 7 bases that match TRBD1. This CDR3 has 13 residues. The J segment lost 6 bases and the V segment lost 6 bases, leaving 7 bases of the junction unmatched.

This clonotype has only a few counts. V is TRBV7-9 and J is TRBJ2-1; 12 bases agree with TRBD1. Losses at the gene ends were 8 bases for V and 8 bases for J; bases not matched to a gene: 4. Germline CDR1 SEHNR, CDR2 FQNEAQ (reference sequence). This CDR3 region has 13 residues. The CDR3 nucleotides read TGTGCCAGCGGGACAGGGGGCTCGGATGAGCAGTTCTTC. It specifies CASGTGGSDEQFF.

This clonotype has only a few counts. V gene TRBV11-2 combines with J gene TRBJ2-1; D gene unclear. With 5 bases removed from V and 8 bases from J, the gap between germline ends came to 16 bases. CDR1 is SGHAT and CDR2 is FQNNGV in the germline V gene. The CDR3 is made up of 14 amino acids. The CDR3 coding sequence is TGTGCCAGCAGCATCCAGGTCCTATCGCATGAGCAGTTCTTC. Translation: CASSIQVLSHEQFF.

J is TRBJ1-1 and V is TRBV12-3 or TRBV12-4; a weak D match, TRBD1 (5 bases). CDR3 length equals 14 residues. The germline V and J ends were trimmed by 3 bases and 8 bases, with 16 bases remaining between them. CDR3 DNA sequence: TGTGCCAGCAGTTTCACTGGGGACGCGGGGGAAGCTTTCTTT. Protein product: CASSFTGDAGEAFF.

This clonotype has ten or more counts. V and J are TRBV12-3 or TRBV12-4 and TRBJ1-2; D not certain. The length of the CDR3 is 11 residues. Trimming cost V 2 bases and J 10 bases, with 8 bases left between them. Here the CDR3 reads CASSLFGDYTF. DNA of the CDR3: TGTGCCAGCAGTTTATTTGGGGACTACACCTTC.

The chain is built from TRBV6-2 or TRBV6-3 and TRBJ2-7; 10 bases agree with TRBD1. CDR1 is MNHEY, CDR2 SVGEGT, per germline. This CDR3 has 15 residues. The V segment lost 8 bases and the J segment 5 bases; nucleotides outside the gene matches: 12. The CDR3 is CASGVIDRGLNEQYF. The CDR3 region has the DNA TGTGCCAGCGGTGTTATAGACAGGGGGCTCAACGAGCAGTACTTC.

The chain combines TRBV20-1 with TRBJ2-1, with D possibly TRBD1 on 5 matching bases. V lost 3 bases and J 9 bases, leaving 15 bases between the germline ends. CDR1 DFQATT and CDR2 SNEGSKA come from the germline V gene (reference sequence). The CDR3 extends over 13 amino acids. DNA of the CDR3: TGCAGTGCTAGGAGCAGGGTAGTTGGTGAGCAGTTCTTC. Translated: CSARSRVVGEQFF.

The chain recombines TRBV6-6 with TRBJ2-7, with no clear D. The V end was cut by 0 bases, the J end by 6 bases, with 9 bases between. Germline values: CDR1 MNHNY, CDR2 SVGAGI (reference sequence). The CDR3 extends over 13 amino acids. This CDR3 reads CASSYSVGSEQYF. CDR3 bases: TGTGCCAGCAGTTACTCGGTCGGGTCCGAGCAGTACTTC.

Ten or more counts support this clonotype. V is TRBV12-3 or TRBV12-4 and J is TRBJ1-6; 7 positions agree with TRBD1. The CDR3 covers 14 residues. The ends lost 5 bases at V and 7 bases at J; junction bases unmatched: 5. This CDR3 reads CASSPGQLNSPLHF. For the CDR3, the DNA is TGTGCCAGCAGTCCGGGACAGTTAAATTCACCCCTCCACTTT.

In its sample, this clonotype was seen a few times. The chain couples TRBV20-1 to TRBJ2-3, with D unclear. The germline V gene encodes CDR1 DFQATT and CDR2 SNEGSKA (reference sequence). The V end lost 6 bases, the J end lost 2 bases, and 9 bases lay between the germline ends. CDR3 length: 12 residues. The CDR3 DNA sequence: TGCAGTGCAAGGACCGTCACAGATACGCAGTATTTT. Its protein product is CSARTVTDTQYF.

This clonotype came up many times. The chain has TRBV6-5 and TRBJ2-2; no reliable D call. The CDR3 is 14 residues long. Per the germline V gene, CDR1 is MNHEY and CDR2 is SVGAGI. Deletions cut 2 bases from V and 8 bases from J, with 12 bases between. CDR3 nucleotides: TGTGCCAGCAGTTACCGTGTTTCTCGAGGGGAGCTGTTTTTT. Encoded protein: CASSYRVSRGELFF.

The rearrangement joins TRBV5-1 to TRBJ2-7; D is unresolved. V was trimmed by 4 bases and J by 6 bases, leaving 11 bases between them. Germline CDR1 reads SGHRS; CDR2 reads YFSETQ. The CDR3 is 12 amino acids. The CDR3: CASSLVSSEQYF. The CDR3 region has the DNA TGCGCCAGCAGCCTCGTCAGTTCCGAGCAGTACTTC.

The genes are TRBV10-3 and TRBJ2-1; 7 bases agree with TRBD2. After removal of 0 bases from V and 9 bases from J, the junction contained 2 bases not matched to a gene. Germline CDR1 ENHRY, CDR2 SYGVKD. This CDR3 is 13 amino acids long. CDR3 DNA sequence: TGTGCCATCAGTGAGTCGGGGGGGAGTGAGCAGTTCTTC. The encoded protein is CAISESGGSEQFF.

The V gene is TRBV12-5, the J gene TRBJ2-7; possible D gene TRBD2, 5 bases. The ends were cut back, 6 bases at V and 2 bases at J, with 23 bases in the middle. Per the germline V gene, CDR1 is LGHNT and CDR2 is FRNRAP. CDR3 length equals 17 residues. CDR3 bases: TGTGCTAGTGGCCCAACTCCCGATGGTAGCGTCACCTACGAGCAGTACTTC. Translated, it gives CASGPTPDGSVTYEQYF.

The chain links TRBV6-2 or TRBV6-3 to TRBJ1-2; D remains ambiguous. This CDR3 contains 13 residues. Germline V gene lookup returns CDR1 MNHEY and CDR2 SVGEGT. Written as DNA, the CDR3 is TGTGCTACGACGGGCAGATCTAACTATGGCTACACCTTC. Amino acids: CATTGRSNYGYTF.